What follows are 30 T cell receptor beta chains derived from one specimen sequenced in a study of PD-1 blockade in classical Hodgkin lymphoma. Every single patient, without exception, relapsed after autologous stem cell transplantation, and brentuximab vedotin exposure varied. Profiling relied on immunoSEQ multiplex PCR, and the TCRdb table lists in-frame clones only, not all of them. The profile covers 90,000 to 100,000 clones, with about 91% appearing a single time and about 10% taken by the ten largest. The starting material was peripheral blood mononuclear cells (PBMCs), obtained before the second cycle of nivolumab. The receptors derive from a human donor with classical Hodgkin lymphoma.

This clone was detected many times. This chain joins TRBV7-9 and TRBJ1-3; no clear D. Germline V gives CDR1 SEHNR, CDR2 FQNEAQ (reference sequence). The CDR3 has 15 amino acids. Between the trimmed V and J ends, which lost 3 bases and 2 bases, there was a span of 11 bases. The CDR3: CASSLGSGTGNTIYF. The DNA for the CDR3 is TGTGCCAGCAGCTTGGGGTCTGGGACTGGAAACACCATATATTTT.

At least ten counts were recorded for this clone. V and J are TRBV14 and TRBJ1-1, with D uncertain. This CDR3 spans 16 amino acids. CDR1 and CDR2 (germline): SGHDN, FVKESK. V was trimmed by 0 bases and J by 2 bases, leaving 13 bases between them. The CDR3 reads CASSQDPRAPNTEAFF. CDR3 in DNA: TGTGCCAGCAGCCAAGATCCGCGGGCTCCTAACACTGAAGCTTTCTTT.

The chain has TRBV7-6 and TRBJ2-3, with 10 positions matching TRBD2. Trimming took 1 base from V and 2 from J; bases not matched to a gene: 3. This CDR3 spans 16 amino acids. Germline values: CDR1 SGHVS, CDR2 FNYEAQ. Here the CDR3 DNA reads TGTGCCAGCAGCTTAGGGACTAGCGGCTACACAGATACGCAGTATTTT. Residues: CASSLGTSGYTDTQYF.

This clone was picked up one time. The V gene is TRBV28, the J gene TRBJ2-2, with 7 bases aligning to TRBD1. With 6 bases clipped from V and 2 bases from J, the junction kept 9 bases outside the gene matches. The CDR3 covers 16 residues. Looked up from germline, CDR1 is MDHEN and CDR2 is SYDVKM. This chain's CDR3 is CASRKRTGLNTGELFF. The CDR3, as DNA: TGTGCCAGCAGAAAAAGGACAGGACTCAACACCGGGGAGCTGTTTTTT. Full variable domain (rest looked up from reference TRBV28 and TRBJ2-2): DVKVTQSSRYLVKRTGEKVFLECVQDMDHENMFWYRQDPGLGLRLIYFSYDVKMKEKGDIPEGYSVSREKKERFSLILESASTNQTSMYLCASRKRTGLNTGELFFGEGSRLTVL.

This chain connects TRBV29-1 to TRBJ1-1; the match to TRBD1 covers 10 bases. The CDR3 consists of 13 residues. V lost 4 bases to trimming and J lost 5 bases; unmatched junction nucleotides: 4. Germline CDR1 and CDR2: SQVTM and ANQGSEA. The CDR3 region is CSVAGQGITEAFF. The CDR3 DNA reads TGCAGCGTTGCGGGACAGGGGATAACTGAAGCTTTCTTT. Together with reference TRBV29-1 and TRBJ1-1, the CDR3 gives the full variable domain: SAVISQKPSRDICQRGTSLTIQCQVDSQVTMMFWYRQQPGQSLTLIATANQGSEATYESGFVIDKFPISRPNLTFSTLTVSNMSPEDSSIYLCSVAGQGITEAFFGQGTRLTVV.

The genes are TRBV14 and TRBJ2-7; 7 positions match TRBD2. V dropped 1 base and J dropped 3; count of bases not matched to a gene: 6. The CDR3 covers 15 residues. Looked up from germline, CDR1 is SGHDN and CDR2 is FVKESK. CDR3: CASSQGWGGSYEQYF. The CDR3 bases are TGTGCCAGCAGCCAAGGATGGGGGGGAAGCTACGAGCAGTACTTC.

V usage is TRBV2 and J usage is TRBJ2-7; D tentatively reads TRBD1 or TRBD2 (5 bases each). The CDR3 length is 12 residues. The germline V and J ends were trimmed by 10 bases and 7 bases, with 17 bases remaining between them. CDR1 and CDR2 (germline): SNHLY, FYNNEI. DNA of the CDR3: TGTGCCACCGGGACGTACCTGAGGGAGCAGTACTTC. Its protein product is CATGTYLREQYF.

This chain joins TRBV6-5 and TRBJ2-7, with TRBD2 matching 7 bases. The CDR3 has 15 amino acids. Germline lookup yields CDR1 MNHEY and CDR2 SVGAGI. Trimming removed 0 bases from V and 8 bases from J; junction bases left unmatched: 10. CDR3 bases: TGTGCCAGCAGTTACTCGGCTAGCGGAGGTTACCAGCAGTACTTC. Encoded protein: CASSYSASGGYQQYF.

The chain uses TRBV10-2 and TRBJ2-7; 7 positions match TRBD1. V gave up 7 bases and J gave up 2 bases; unmatched junction bases: 8. The CDR3 runs to 14 residues. Per the germline V gene, CDR1 is WSHSY and CDR2 is SAAADI. CDR3 sequence: CASTYSRGTYEQYF. CDR3 DNA: TGCGCCAGCACCTACTCCAGGGGGACCTACGAGCAGTACTTC.

V gene TRBV7-9 combines with J gene TRBJ2-7; perhaps TRBD2 as D (6 bases). Germline V gene data show CDR1 as SEHNR and CDR2 as FQNEAQ (reference sequence). V lost 4 bases to trimming and J lost 3 bases, with 10 bases between them. The CDR3 loop spans 13 amino acids. In nucleotides, the CDR3 is TGTGCCAGCAGCTCGGGAGTGGACTACGAGCAGTACTTC. Translation: CASSSGVDYEQYF.

V gene TRBV6-4 combines with J gene TRBJ2-1; 13 bases map to TRBD2. Germline V gives CDR1 MRHNA, CDR2 SNTAGT. The ends lost 6 bases at V and 10 bases at J; junction bases unmatched: 9. The CDR3 length is 15 residues. The CDR3 sequence: CASSRGLAGTHEQFF. CDR3 nucleotide sequence: TGTGCCAGCAGCCGGGGACTAGCGGGGACCCACGAGCAGTTCTTC.

This chain connects TRBV10-3 to TRBJ2-2, with 9 bases fitting TRBD2. The CDR3 extends over 14 amino acids. The V segment lost 3 bases and the J segment 6 bases; nucleotides outside the gene matches: 2. The germline V gene has CDR1 ENHRY and CDR2 SYGVKD. The CDR3 DNA reads TGTGCCATCAGTGATGGGACTAGCCCCGGGGAGCTGTTTTTT. It yields the protein CAISDGTSPGELFF.

The gene calls are TRBV2 and TRBJ2-7; weak D call: TRBD2 (5 bases). The CDR3 loop spans 11 amino acids. CDR1 is SNHLY, CDR2 FYNNEI, per germline. V was clipped by 5 bases and J by 6 bases, with 8 bases between them. CDR3 nucleotides: TGTGCCAGCAGTCGCGAGGGCGAGCAGTACTTC. Its protein is CASSREGEQYF.

The rearrangement joins TRBV13 to TRBJ2-5; D is uncertain. The germline V and J ends were trimmed by 2 bases and 0 bases, with 4 bases remaining between them. The CDR3 consists of 13 residues. The germline CDR1 and CDR2 sequences are PRHDT and FYEKMQ (reference sequence). The chain's CDR3 is CASSLLYQETQYF. DNA for the CDR3: TGTGCCAGCAGCTTACTGTACCAAGAGACCCAGTACTTC.

The rearrangement uses TRBV28 and TRBJ2-1, with TRBD2 as a possible D gene (6 bases). Looked up from germline, CDR1 is MDHEN and CDR2 is SYDVKM. Trimming took 2 bases from V and 4 from J, leaving 15 bases between them. The CDR3 is made up of 16 amino acids. CDR3: CASSLLVSGGYNEQFF. The CDR3 coding sequence is TGTGCCAGCAGTTTACTGGTCTCCGGGGGTTACAATGAGCAGTTCTTC.

The rearrangement uses TRBV29-1 and TRBJ2-7; 11 bases map to TRBD2. The CDR3 extends over 15 amino acids. Germline V gene lookup returns CDR1 SQVTM and CDR2 ANQGSEA. V trimming: 6 bases; J trimming: 4 bases; junction bases outside the gene matches: 11. The CDR3 nucleotides read TGCAGCGTGACTAGCGGGGCCGTCTTGAGGTACGAGCAGTACTTC. Encoded protein: CSVTSGAVLRYEQYF.

The rearrangement links TRBV18 to TRBJ2-3; the D call may be TRBD1 or TRBD2 (5 bases each). Germline lookup yields CDR1 KGHSH and CDR2 LQKENI. The CDR3 length is 15 residues. V lost 4 bases and J 4 bases, leaving 15 bases between the germline ends. CDR3 amino acids: CASSLRSGRADTQYF. CDR3 nucleotides: TGTGCCAGCTCACTCCGCTCGGGGCGGGCAGATACGCAGTATTTT.

The chain uses TRBV11-2 and TRBJ2-7; 8 nucleotides agree with TRBD2. V was pared by 0 bases and J by 0 bases, with 1 base of the junction left unmatched. CDR1 and CDR2 from the germline V gene are SGHAT and FQNNGV. CDR3 size: 15 residues. CDR3 sequence (DNA): TGTGCCAGCAGCTTAGAGAGCGGGAGCTCCTACGAGCAGTACTTC. Protein sequence: CASSLESGSSYEQYF.

The chain employs TRBV6-4 and TRBJ2-1; D not certain. V shed 2 bases and J shed 4 bases, with 6 bases lying between them. This CDR3 is built from 13 residues. Germline values: CDR1 MRHNA, CDR2 SNTAGT. DNA for the CDR3: TGTGCCAGCAGTGACGCAGAATACAATGAGCAGTTCTTC. It yields the protein CASSDAEYNEQFF.

The CDR3 protein is CASSELWSSYEQYF. CDR3 in DNA: TGCGCCAGCAGTGAGTTGTGGAGCTCCTACGAGCAGTACTTC. This chain links TRBV10-2 with TRBJ2-7; D unclear. The CDR3 is 14 residues long. V was pared by 1 base and J by 0 bases, with 7 bases between. The germline CDR1 and CDR2 sequences are WSHSY and SAAADI.

V is TRBV6-1 and J is TRBJ2-1; a weak D match, TRBD1 (5 bases). The CDR3 is made up of 13 amino acids. Trimming took off 7 bases at V and 6 bases at J, with 13 bases between the two ends. The germline V gene has CDR1 MNHNS and CDR2 SASEGT. The CDR3 coding sequence is TGTGCCAGCACCAGGGTGCTGGTCAATGAGCAGTTCTTC. This translates into CASTRVLVNEQFF.

The genes are TRBV29-1 and TRBJ2-3; 8 positions agree with TRBD2. The CDR3 extends over 16 amino acids. Per germline, CDR1 SQVTM and CDR2 ANQGSEA. The junction had 10 bases not matched to a gene; V was cut back by 1 base and J by 4 bases. The CDR3 bases are TGCAGCGTTGAAGGGGTTGAGCGGGAGAGCGCAGATACGCAGTATTTT. It is translated as CSVEGVERESADTQYF.

The genes are TRBV28 and TRBJ1-5; D remains ambiguous. This CDR3 contains 15 residues. CDR1 and CDR2 (germline): MDHEN, SYDVKM. Trimming removed 2 bases at V and 7 bases at J, with 15 bases between. CDR3 nucleotide sequence: TGTGCCAGCAGTTTACGAAACAGCCAAGGGCAGCCCCAGCATTTT. This gives the protein CASSLRNSQGQPQHF.

The chain has TRBV7-6 and TRBJ1-3, with D unclear. The length of the CDR3 is 15 residues. Germline loops: CDR1 SGHVS, CDR2 FNYEAQ. V was trimmed by 5 bases and J by 0 bases, leaving 11 bases between them. The CDR3 bases are TGTGCCAGCAGCCCCCGTTACGTCTCTGGAAACACCATATATTTT. Translation gives CASSPRYVSGNTIYF.

In its sample, this clone was seen a few times. A read error may account for a junction end that differs from germline. The V call is TRBV7-9, the J call TRBJ1-3, with 9 nucleotides matching TRBD1. The CDR3 totals 12 residues. From germline, CDR1 is SEHNR and CDR2 FQNEAQ (reference sequence). The DNA for the CDR3 is TGTGCCAGCAGCTACCTCGGGACAGGGTTGGATTTT. Translation gives CASSYLGTGLDF.

This clone was observed a single time. The V and J genes are TRBV30 and TRBJ2-7; no clear D. The CDR3 sequence is 18 residues long. The V gene lost 0 bases and the J gene lost 3 bases, with 24 bases spanning the gap. Germline V CDR1 and CDR2: GTSNPN, SVGIG (reference sequence). This CDR3 reads CAWSVHRTKLRTNYEQYF. DNA of the CDR3: TGTGCCTGGAGTGTACACCGGACCAAACTGAGAACAAACTACGAGCAGTACTTC.

The chain carries TRBV5-1 and TRBJ2-1, with 10 bases identical to TRBD2. CDR3 size: 15 residues. Trimming at V came to 0 bases and at J to 4 bases, leaving 1 base not matched to a gene. The V gene's germline CDR1 is SGHRS and CDR2 YFSETQ. CDR3 sequence reads: CASSLGLAGYNEQFF. The CDR3 coding sequence is TGCGCCAGCAGCTTGGGACTAGCGGGTTACAATGAGCAGTTCTTC.

This clone was recorded once. The chain couples TRBV6-5 to TRBJ2-5, with D tentatively TRBD1 (6 bases). TRBJ2-7 explains the end of the DNA better; the J call may be wrong. This CDR3 comprises 13 residues. The germline gives CDR1 MNHEY, CDR2 SVGAGI. For the CDR3, the DNA is TGTGCCAGTTCCACCCGGGACACCGTCGAGCAGTACTTC. Amino acids: CASSTRDTVEQYF.

The chain joins TRBV6-6 to TRBJ1-4; D not resolved. Germline CDR1 reads MNHNY; CDR2 reads SVGAGI (reference sequence). The ends were cut back, 0 bases at V and 7 bases at J, with 12 bases in the middle. This CDR3 comprises 15 residues. In DNA, the CDR3 is TGTGCCAGCAGTTACTCGACCACGGAAGGTGAAAAACTGTTTTTT. This encodes CASSYSTTEGEKLFF.

CDR3 in amino acids: CASSYSMDSGNYEQYF. The CDR3 nucleotides read TGTGCCAGCAGTTACTCGATGGACTCGGGAAACTACGAGCAGTACTTC. The gene calls are TRBV6-5 and TRBJ2-7, with D perhaps matching TRBD2 (5 bases). The CDR3 has 16 residues. Trimming stripped 0 bases from V and 3 bases from J, with 15 bases between. Germline values: CDR1 MNHEY, CDR2 SVGAGI.